These 17 T cell receptor beta chains came from one sample sequenced in a study of T cell changes during pregnancy in multiple sclerosis. Assay used: immunoSEQ multiplex PCR; TCRdb lists only in-frame clones, some missing. The sample shows 65,000 to 85,000 clones, about nine tenths of them seen only once. This sample comprised CD4+ T cells from peripheral blood mononuclear cells, obtained after pregnancy. The receptors come from a female donor with multiple sclerosis, enrolled in a pregnancy study.

The chain combines TRBV4-2 with TRBJ1-2, with 7 nucleotides matching TRBD1. Trimming cost V 0 bases and J 5 bases; bases outside gene matches: 9. Germline lookup yields CDR1 LGHNA and CDR2 YNFKEQ. The CDR3 has 16 amino acids. The CDR3 here is CASSQDIEGGLYGYTF. DNA of the CDR3: TGTGCCAGCAGCCAAGATATTGAAGGGGGCTTATATGGCTACACCTTC.

The chain employs TRBV18 and TRBJ2-1; 9 bases match TRBD2. The CDR3 runs to 15 residues. V trimming: 1 base; J trimming: 4 bases; junction bases outside the gene matches: 2. CDR1 is KGHSH, CDR2 LQKENI, per germline. DNA of the CDR3: TGTGCCAGCTCACCACTAGCGGGAGCGTACAATGAGCAGTTCTTC. Its translation: CASSPLAGAYNEQFF.

This chain connects TRBV29-1 to TRBJ1-1, with 7 bases aligning to TRBD1. This CDR3 comprises 11 residues. In germline, CDR1 is SQVTM, CDR2 ANQGSEA. V lost 3 bases, J lost 12 bases, and 7 bases stayed unmatched. The CDR3 region has the DNA TGCAGCGTTGAGGTGGGACAGCGGACTTTCTTT. It encodes CSVEVGQRTFF.

The J gene is TRBJ2-3, the V gene TRBV6-1, with 12 bases identical to TRBD2. V lost 4 bases to trimming and J lost 5 bases; unmatched junction nucleotides: 4. The germline V gene encodes CDR1 MNHNS and CDR2 SASEGT. This CDR3 region has 15 residues. The CDR3 sequence is CASSALAGGVDTQYF. The DNA of the CDR3 is TGTGCCAGCAGTGCTCTAGCGGGGGGGGTAGATACGCAGTATTTT.

This clone was recorded a few times. The chain joins TRBV7-6 to TRBJ2-2; 10 bases fit TRBD2. CDR3 length: 17 amino acids. J was trimmed by 5 bases and V by 4 bases; bases with no gene match: 10. The germline V gene has CDR1 SGHVS and CDR2 FNYEAQ. The CDR3 spells CASSSGLAVPGTGELFF. Here the CDR3 DNA reads TGTGCCAGCAGCTCTGGACTAGCGGTACCTGGGACCGGGGAGCTGTTTTTT.

This rearrangement joins TRBV7-6 to TRBJ2-3, with 12 bases aligning to TRBD2. Germline V gene data show CDR1 as SGHVS and CDR2 as FNYEAQ. There are 17 residues in the CDR3. The junction had 7 bases not matched to a gene; V was cut back by 5 bases and J by 1 base. CDR3 in DNA: TGTGCCAGCAGCGCGGCTAGCGGGGGGGCCGGCACAGATACGCAGTATTTT. It encodes CASSAASGGAGTDTQYF.

The rearrangement links TRBV7-6 to TRBJ2-1; TRBD1 matches at 8 bases. CDR1 and CDR2 (germline): SGHVS, FNYEAQ. V lost 2 bases to trimming and J lost 0 bases; unmatched junction nucleotides: 6. The length of the CDR3 is 17 residues. CDR3 DNA sequence: TGTGCCAGCAGCTTATTCGGACAGGGAAGCTCCTACAATGAGCAGTTCTTC. Translating gives CASSLFGQGSSYNEQFF.

The chain combines TRBV9 with TRBJ2-7; TRBD2 matches at 7 bases. The germline gives CDR1 SGDLS, CDR2 YYNGEE. The CDR3 is made up of 15 amino acids. Trimming removed 0 bases from V and 2 bases from J; junction bases left unmatched: 5. The DNA for the CDR3 is TGTGCCAGCAGCGTAGGGGCTAGCGGAACCTACGAGCAGTACTTC. The encoded protein is CASSVGASGTYEQYF.

The CDR3 coding sequence is TGTGCCAGCAGCCGTCAAACTGCTACTGGCTACACCTTC. Translating gives CASSRQTATGYTF. The rearrangement uses TRBV14 and TRBJ1-2; D is unresolved. From germline, CDR1 is SGHDN and CDR2 FVKESK. V was pared by 4 bases and J by 7 bases, with 13 bases between. This CDR3 region has 13 residues.

The rearrangement uses TRBV4-2 and TRBJ2-3; 8 bases line up with TRBD2. The germline V gene has CDR1 LGHNA and CDR2 YNFKEQ. The CDR3 covers 15 residues. V shed 4 bases and J 0 bases; nucleotides not matched to a gene: 3. In nucleotides, the CDR3 is TGTGCCAGCAGCCGATCTAGCGGGAGCACAGATACGCAGTATTTT. As protein: CASSRSSGSTDTQYF.

V gene TRBV9 combines with J gene TRBJ1-3; TRBD1 matches at 9 bases. The V and J ends lost 1 base and 1 base, in that order; junction bases with no gene match: 3. Germline CDR1 is SGDLS and CDR2 is YYNGEE. The CDR3 length is 16 residues. CDR3 residues: CASSVLQGASGNTIYF. CDR3 coding DNA: TGTGCCAGCAGCGTATTACAGGGGGCGTCTGGAAACACCATATATTTT.

The genes are TRBV5-1 and TRBJ2-5, with D perhaps TRBD1 (6 bases). Germline CDR1 reads SGHRS; CDR2 reads YFSETQ. V was shortened by 5 bases and J by 4 bases, with 21 bases between the two germline ends. The CDR3 has 16 amino acids. This CDR3 is CASRIGGKGYGETQYF. The CDR3, as DNA: TGCGCCAGCAGGATTGGGGGCAAAGGGTATGGAGAGACCCAGTACTTC.

V and J are TRBV5-6 and TRBJ2-7; D is possibly TRBD2 (5 bases). Trimming left V 4 bases short and J 2 bases short, with 10 bases between. Germline V gene sequence: CDR1 SGHDT, CDR2 YYEEEE. This CDR3 has 13 residues. The CDR3: CASSPRRPYEQYF. Here the CDR3 DNA reads TGTGCCAGCAGCCCCAGGAGGCCCTACGAGCAGTACTTC.

This chain uses TRBV29-1 with TRBJ1-2; D call uncertain. Germline V lookup: CDR1 SQVTM, CDR2 ANQGSEA. CDR3 length equals 13 residues. The V end lost 5 bases, the J end lost 0 bases, and 10 bases lay between the germline ends. For the CDR3, the DNA is TGCAGCGTTTTGGAGGAAACTAACTATGGCTACACCTTC. The encoded protein is CSVLEETNYGYTF.

V gene TRBV7-8 combines with J gene TRBJ1-2; D is possibly TRBD1 (5 bases). Trimming shortened V by 5 bases and J by 2 bases, and 15 bases separated the two germline ends. Germline V lookup: CDR1 SGHVS, CDR2 FQNEAQ. The CDR3 consists of 15 residues. The CDR3 region is CASSPKARANYGYTF. CDR3 coding DNA: TGTGCCAGCAGCCCCAAGGCCAGGGCCAACTATGGCTACACCTTC.

V usage is TRBV9 and J usage is TRBJ2-2; possibly TRBD1 for D (6 bases). V shed 4 bases and J shed 4 bases, with 14 bases lying between them. The CDR3 is made up of 15 amino acids. In germline, CDR1 is SGDLS, CDR2 YYNGEE. The CDR3 DNA is TGTGCCAGCAGCAAGGGACACCGGAGCACCGGGGAGCTGTTTTTT. Translated, it gives CASSKGHRSTGELFF.

This clone was seen just once. The chain combines TRBV5-4 with TRBJ2-7, with D tentatively TRBD2 (6 bases). CDR3 length equals 15 residues. With 0 bases removed from V and 5 bases from J, the gap between germline ends came to 15 bases. Germline assignment: CDR1 SGHNT and CDR2 YYREEE (reference sequence). The CDR3 loop reads CASSLAGGGFHEQYF. CDR3 sequence (DNA): TGTGCCAGCAGCTTGGCGGGTGGGGGGTTCCACGAGCAGTACTTC.